This section outlines one T cell receptor beta chain sequence together with its context. What it binds is not known. PCR was performed a second time for roughly 7 to 11 cycles using a sample-barcoded 5' primer and a J-beta primer mix. Each CDR3 protein is one row after TCRdb ran MiXCR on the 5' RACE reads. The repertoire holds approximately 1,100,000 distinct CDR3 sequences, with more than 40% as singletons. Trimming removed 1 base from V and 7 bases from J; junction bases left unmatched: 8. The germline V gene has CDR1 SGHAT and CDR2 FQDESV (reference sequence). The CDR3 length is 15 residues. This sample was included in a study of blood T cells in healthy people across ages. Looking at the study overall: About one barcoded beta molecule per two T cells was captured by template switching.

General study results and limits: Unsorted PBMC input precluded a conclusive naive versus antigen-experienced comparison.

The material sequenced was blood. This rearrangement joins TRBV11-1 to TRBJ2-7, with 9 bases fitting TRBD2. This TCR was sampled from a woman in her fifties or sixties in good health. The chain's CDR3 is CASSLEGREGVEQYF. CDR3 DNA: TGTGCCAGCAGCTTAGAAGGGCGGGAGGGCGTTGAGCAGTACTTC. Drawing the rest from reference TRBV11-1 and TRBJ2-7, the complete variable domain is EAEVAQSPRYKITEKSQAVAFWCDPISGHATLYWYRQILGQGPELLVQFQDESVVDDSQLPKDRFSAERLKGVDSTLKIQPAELGDSAMYLCASSLEGREGVEQYFGPGTRLTVT.